Reported below is one TCR beta chain. Its target is not known. This specimen comes from a study of human thymus T cells. The data were produced by immunoSEQ multiplex PCR, yet TCRdb's version contains in-frame clones alone and is incomplete. The table lists approximately 71,000 clones, 90% to 95% of them singletons. The thymus tissue came from resections taken during corrective heart surgery. Healthy Finnish infants undergoing corrective surgery for congenital heart defects were used as donors. Per germline, CDR1 SGHAT and CDR2 FQNNGV. CDR3 length: 16 residues. J gave up 3 bases and V 5 bases, and 6 bases lay outside the gene matches. Study-level findings and limits: Use of V and J genes seemed skewed within the thymic and blood repertoires. Related work showed strongly overlapping thymic repertoires across unrelated individuals.

Sample: thymus tissue. The chain joins TRBV11-2 to TRBJ2-3; 12 bases are a match to TRBD2. This receptor was taken from a girl less than two years old with a congenital heart defect but otherwise immunologically healthy. CDR3 in amino acids: CASSRPGLAGTDTQYF. For the CDR3, the DNA is TGTGCCAGCAGCCGGCCCGGACTAGCGGGAACAGATACGCAGTATTTT.